The clone carrying this T cell receptor (beta chain) has a handful of counts. Its antigen is not identified. Using a J-beta primer mix together with a sample-barcoded 5' primer, a second PCR was run for 7 to 11 cycles. Using its own MiXCR run on the 5' RACE reads, TCRdb lists one record per CDR3 protein. Of about 1.1 million distinct CDR3 sequences listed, around two fifths were seen once; the top ten hold over 10%. The entry originates in a study of blood T cells in healthy people across ages. Study-wide results and limits: Expanded clonotype changes were possibly confounded by unknown donor CMV status.

The CDR3 has 13 amino acids. Germline V gene sequence: CDR1 DFQATT, CDR2 SNEGSKA (reference sequence). J was trimmed by 10 bases and V by 3 bases; bases with no gene match: 6. The V and J genes are TRBV20-1 and TRBJ1-6, with 7 bases fitting TRBD1. This TCR derives from a man younger than 35 in good health. The sample consisted of blood. CDR3 DNA: TGCAGTGCTAGTAAGGGGGCTCAATCACCCCTCCACTTT. Amino acids: CSASKGAQSPLHF.